This TCR beta chain was retrieved from a study of blood T cell repertoires in COVID-19. The overall study: The study drew acute and convalescent COVID-19 samples from the United States, Italy and Spain. Sources were T cells, B-cell-depleted T cells, or PBMCs; the material itself was cDNA or gDNA.

CDR3 size: 14 residues. Germline V gene lookup returns CDR1 DFQATT and CDR2 SNEGSKA (reference sequence). J lost 0 bases, V lost 3 bases, and 1 base had no gene match. Source study methods: The assay estimated nucleated cells by amplifying reference gene primers. Sequencing was performed with immunoSEQ multiplex PCR; in TCRdb, only in-frame clones are kept and a portion is missing. V and J calls and clone size are given by that table; D and trimming were obtained from the DNA. The table shows about 62,000 clones, with roughly 89% occurring only once. Specimen: peripheral blood. The clonotype was recovered from a human donor in a cohort sampled during active COVID-19. V usage is TRBV20-1 and J usage is TRBJ2-3; 9 positions match TRBD2. The chain's CDR3 is CSASLAGSTDTQYF. In nucleotides, the CDR3 is TGCAGTGCTAGTCTAGCGGGAAGCACAGATACGCAGTATTTT.